What follows are 32 T cell receptor beta chains derived from one specimen sequenced in a study of blood T cells in healthy people across ages. Alongside a J-beta primer mix, a sample-barcoded 5' primer served in a second PCR lasting about 6 to 12 cycles. A single record per CDR3 protein comes from TCRdb applying MiXCR to the 5' RACE reads. The table shows 1.5 million to 2 million distinct CDR3 sequences, with roughly 28% occurring only once. The sequenced sample was blood. All receptors derive from a woman in her twenties or thirties in good health.

This CDR3 is CASSEGSGVITDTQYF. CDR3 DNA: TGTGCCAGCAGTGAAGGTAGCGGGGTAATCACAGATACGCAGTATTTT. This chain connects TRBV2 to TRBJ2-3; 8 nucleotides line up with TRBD2. V dropped 1 base and J dropped 2; count of bases not matched to a gene: 5. CDR3 size: 16 residues. Germline V CDR1 and CDR2: SNHLY, FYNNEI.

This sequence joins TRBV28 and TRBJ2-7; 10 bases are shared with TRBD1. The last part of the DNA fits TRBJ2-5 better; the J call may be wrong. Germline lookup yields CDR1 MDHEN and CDR2 SYDVKM. The CDR3 is 14 amino acids. The CDR3 DNA sequence: TGTGCCAGCAGCAGGAGGACAGGGGGAGAGACCCAGTACTTC. This translates into CASSRRTGGETQYF.

V usage is TRBV5-6 and J usage is TRBJ2-7; D possibly corresponds to TRBD1 (6 bases). CDR3 size: 13 residues. Germline V gene sequence: CDR1 SGHDT, CDR2 YYEEEE. V gave up 3 bases and J gave up 3 bases, with 10 bases separating them. CDR3 nucleotides: TGTGCCAGCAGCTACCTGACAGGCTACGAGCAGTACTTC. Translated, it gives CASSYLTGYEQYF.

The chain links TRBV6-1 to TRBJ1-2; 8 bases are shared with TRBD1. The CDR3 totals 16 residues. CDR1 and CDR2 (germline): MNHNS, SASEGT. V shed 6 bases, J shed 5 bases, and the junction held 14 bases outside the gene matches. This CDR3 is CASRPQGAASGYGYTF. The CDR3 DNA follows: TGTGCCAGCAGGCCCCAGGGGGCGGCATCGGGTTATGGCTACACCTTC.

The table lists this clonotype with a few counts. The chain employs TRBV29-1 and TRBJ1-1, with D perhaps matching TRBD1 (5 bases). The V gene's germline CDR1 is SQVTM and CDR2 ANQGSEA. This CDR3 is 12 amino acids long. The V end lost 6 bases, the J end lost 3 bases, and 11 bases lay between the germline ends. CDR3 protein: CSVGRGDTEAFF. The CDR3 coding sequence is TGCAGCGTGGGTCGGGGGGACACTGAAGCTTTCTTT.

The gene calls are TRBV29-1 and TRBJ2-1, with D unclear. Trimming took 0 bases from V and 10 from J, leaving 10 bases between them. The germline gives CDR1 SQVTM, CDR2 ANQGSEA. The CDR3 loop spans 12 amino acids. The CDR3 DNA follows: TGCAGCGTTGAAGATAAACTCGTAGAGCAGTTCTTC. It codes for CSVEDKLVEQFF.

The rearrangement uses TRBV5-1 and TRBJ2-1, with 7 bases matching TRBD1. Trimming removed 0 bases from V and 15 bases from J; junction bases left unmatched: 6. CDR1 SGHRS and CDR2 YFSETQ come from the germline V gene. The CDR3 sequence is 12 residues long. CDR3: CASSLARQGPFF. For the CDR3, the DNA is TGCGCCAGCAGCTTGGCCCGACAGGGACCGTTCTTC.

This clonotype was observed at least ten times. This CDR3 reads CSVVGVGETQYF. The CDR3 bases are TGCAGCGTTGTAGGGGTTGGAGAGACCCAGTACTTC. This chain joins TRBV29-1 and TRBJ2-5, with D tentatively TRBD1 (5 bases). This CDR3 is 12 amino acids long. V lost 4 bases, J lost 4 bases, and 10 bases lay in between. From germline, CDR1 is SQVTM and CDR2 ANQGSEA.

This sequence joins TRBV7-2 and TRBJ2-7, with a tentative D call TRBD1 (6 bases). The CDR3 totals 15 residues. Trimming shortened V by 2 bases and J by 3 bases, and 14 bases separated the two germline ends. From germline, CDR1 is SGHTA and CDR2 FQGNSA. CDR3 nucleotide sequence: TGTGCCAGCAGCTTAATGGCAGGGGTTAACTACGAGCAGTACTTC. As protein: CASSLMAGVNYEQYF.

This clonotype came up a few times. The chain has TRBV10-3 and TRBJ2-3; 8 nucleotides agree with TRBD1. Germline-derived CDR1 and CDR2 are ENHRY and SYGVKD. V dropped 6 bases and J dropped 1; count of bases not matched to a gene: 9. This CDR3 comprises 16 residues. This chain's CDR3 is CAIRGDRGEGTDTQYF. The CDR3 DNA sequence: TGTGCCATCAGGGGAGACAGGGGAGAAGGCACAGATACGCAGTATTTT.

This clonotype was counted many times. The chain uses TRBV29-1 and TRBJ1-4, with TRBD1 identical over 7 bases. This CDR3 has 15 residues. V lost 3 bases, J lost 8 bases, and 12 bases stayed unmatched. Germline V CDR1 and CDR2: SQVTM, ANQGSEA. CDR3 coding DNA: TGCAGCGTTGAGACCGGCGAGGGGGCGCGGGAAAAACTGTTTTTT. This sequence encodes CSVETGEGAREKLFF.

The chain's CDR3 is CASSKDFTNQPQHF. As DNA, the CDR3 is TGTGCCAGCAGCAAAGACTTCACCAATCAGCCCCAGCATTTT. The chain couples TRBV12-3 or TRBV12-4 to TRBJ1-5; D ambiguous. The V and J ends lost 6 bases and 3 bases respectively, with 12 bases between them. The CDR3 is 14 amino acids.

In its sample, this clonotype was seen many times. The chain joins TRBV6-5 to TRBJ2-7; 7 positions agree with TRBD1. V shed 0 bases, J shed 7 bases, and the junction held 12 bases outside the gene matches. This CDR3 is 16 amino acids long. CDR1 is MNHEY, CDR2 SVGAGI, per germline. Here the CDR3 DNA reads TGTGCCAGCAGTTACTCGCCCCCCCCGGGACAGCGTGAGCAGTACTTC. The encoded protein is CASSYSPPPGQREQYF.

Comment on this clonotype: A read error is possible here, since a much larger clone lies one base away. The chain recombines TRBV29-1 with TRBJ1-2, with D maybe TRBD1 (5 bases). The CDR3 totals 11 residues. Per the germline V gene, CDR1 is SQVTM and CDR2 is ANQGSEA. Trimming shortened V by 6 bases and J by 12 bases, and 17 bases separated the two germline ends. In DNA, the CDR3 is TGCAGCGTCCAGGGAGGGCGGCTCCACACCTTC. This encodes CSVQGGRLHTF.

This clonotype was observed a handful of times. The rearrangement joins TRBV20-1 to TRBJ1-6; TRBD1 agrees at 10 bases. The CDR3 consists of 13 residues. Germline-derived CDR1 and CDR2 are DFQATT and SNEGSKA (reference sequence). The junction had 5 bases not matched to a gene; V was cut back by 6 bases and J by 9 bases. The CDR3 nucleotides read TGCAGTGCATCGGGACAGGGGACTTCACCCCTCCACTTT. Protein: CSASGQGTSPLHF.

The V call is TRBV7-2, the J call TRBJ2-7; no reliable D call. The V end lost 2 bases, the J end lost 7 bases, and 12 bases lay between the germline ends. This CDR3 comprises 13 residues. Germline assignment: CDR1 SGHTA and CDR2 FQGNSA. DNA of the CDR3: TGTGCCAGCAGCTTACGGCGTTCCGATGAGCAGTACTTC. Amino acids: CASSLRRSDEQYF.

This clonotype was seen a few times. The chain is built from TRBV7-9 and TRBJ2-1; 13 bases map to TRBD2. The CDR3 has 16 residues. The germline gives CDR1 SEHNR, CDR2 FQNEAQ (reference sequence). Unmatched junction bases numbered 9, after V lost 5 bases and J lost 8 bases. The CDR3 spells CASSLWTSGSVDEQFF. The CDR3 DNA sequence: TGTGCCAGCAGCCTGTGGACTAGCGGGAGCGTGGATGAGCAGTTCTTC.

In its sample, this clonotype was seen many times. This sequence joins TRBV5-5 and TRBJ1-5; possible D gene TRBD1, 5 bases. Trimming left V 4 bases short and J 4 bases short, with 12 bases between. The length of the CDR3 is 14 residues. Looked up from germline, CDR1 is SGHKS and CDR2 is YYEKEE (reference sequence). CDR3 bases: TGTGCCAGCAGCATGACAGTTCCAAATCAGCCCCAGCATTTT. It translates to CASSMTVPNQPQHF.

This clonotype showed up just a few times. The chain employs TRBV28 and TRBJ1-2, with 7 bases fitting TRBD1. Losses at the gene ends were 6 bases for V and 3 bases for J; bases not matched to a gene: 7. CDR3 length equals 14 residues. The germline V gene encodes CDR1 MDHEN and CDR2 SYDVKM. The chain's CDR3 is CASRLPDRDYGYTF. CDR3 sequence (DNA): TGTGCCAGCAGACTACCCGACAGGGACTATGGCTACACCTTC.

This clonotype was detected only a few times. V gene TRBV7-2 combines with J gene TRBJ1-1; D is unresolved. Trimming took off 5 bases at V and 6 bases at J, with 13 bases between the two ends. CDR1 and CDR2 from the germline V gene are SGHTA and FQGNSA. The CDR3 length is 13 residues. This CDR3 is CASSPVVAAEAFF. For the CDR3, the DNA is TGTGCCAGCAGCCCCGTAGTAGCGGCTGAAGCTTTCTTT. The entire variable domain, with the rest obtained from reference TRBV7-2 and TRBJ1-1, is as follows: GAGVSQSPSNKVTEKGKDVELRCDPISGHTALYWYRQSLGQGLEFLIYFQGNSAPDKSGLPSDRFSAERTGGSVSTLTIQRTQQEDSAVYLCASSPVVAAEAFFGQGTRLTVV.

The chain has TRBV20-1 and TRBJ2-7; 7 bases are shared with TRBD2. The DNA end lines up better with TRBJ2-5; the J call may be wrong. The CDR3 has 14 amino acids. The germline CDR1 and CDR2 sequences are DFQATT and SNEGSKA (reference sequence). The DNA for the CDR3 is TGCAGTGCTGGTACTAGCGCCTTCGGGGAGACCCAGTACTTC. Protein: CSAGTSAFGETQYF.

The genes are TRBV12-3 or TRBV12-4 and TRBJ2-3; D gene ambiguous. V was pared by 7 bases and J by 2 bases, with 10 bases between. CDR3 size: 13 residues. The CDR3 here is CASTRVTTDTQYF. The CDR3 region has the DNA TGTGCCAGCACACGCGTGACCACAGATACGCAGTATTTT.

In this sample, this clonotype turned up a few times. This chain uses TRBV27 with TRBJ2-3; TRBD2 matches 13 bases. From germline, CDR1 is MNHEY and CDR2 SMNVEV (reference sequence). This CDR3 has 14 residues. The J segment lost 8 bases and the V segment lost 5 bases, leaving 4 bases of the junction unmatched. The CDR3 nucleotides are TGTGCCAGCAGTCCCAGGACTAGCGGGAGTACGCAGTATTTT. This encodes CASSPRTSGSTQYF.

This chain joins TRBV10-3 and TRBJ1-2; tentative D call: TRBD1 (5 bases). CDR3 length equals 12 residues. V was trimmed by 6 bases and J by 10 bases, leaving 15 bases between them. Germline lookup yields CDR1 ENHRY and CDR2 SYGVKD. This CDR3 is CAIRDRDGDYTF. The DNA for the CDR3 is TGTGCCATCAGGGACCGGGACGGTGACTACACCTTC.

This rearrangement joins TRBV28 to TRBJ2-3, with a weak D call TRBD1 (6 bases). The germline V gene encodes CDR1 MDHEN and CDR2 SYDVKM. The CDR3 contains 14 residues. V was shortened by 5 bases and J by 2 bases, with 11 bases between the two germline ends. The CDR3, as DNA: TGTGCCAGCAGTACAGGGAGCCACACAGATACGCAGTATTTT. Its translation is CASSTGSHTDTQYF.

In this sample, this clonotype turned up a few times. The V gene is TRBV5-1, the J gene TRBJ2-5; 14 bases align to TRBD2. CDR1 and CDR2 from the germline V gene are SGHRS and YFSETQ. Trimming at V came to 4 bases and at J to 4 bases, leaving 3 bases not matched to a gene. CDR3 length: 15 residues. CDR3 sequence reads: CASSPTSGRAETQYF. Written as DNA, the CDR3 is TGCGCCAGCAGCCCGACTAGCGGGAGGGCAGAGACCCAGTACTTC.

This clonotype was detected many times. The chain uses TRBV5-5 and TRBJ2-7; a weak D match, TRBD2 (6 bases). From germline, CDR1 is SGHKS and CDR2 YYEKEE (reference sequence). V shed 0 bases and J shed 3 bases, with 10 bases lying between them. CDR3 length: 14 residues. CDR3 nucleotide sequence: TGTGCCAGCAGCTTGGGGCTAGCGATCTACGAGCAGTACTTC. As protein: CASSLGLAIYEQYF.

The V call is TRBV6-5, the J call TRBJ2-4; D may be TRBD1 (5 bases). The J call may be wrong; the DNA end is better matched by TRBJ2-7. There are 13 residues in the CDR3. Germline assignment: CDR1 MNHEY and CDR2 SVGAGI. The CDR3 DNA follows: TGTGCCACTCGCACAGGACAAGACTACGAGCAGTACTTC. Its protein product is CATRTGQDYEQYF.

This chain uses TRBV12-3 or TRBV12-4 with TRBJ2-2; 8 nucleotides align to TRBD1. This CDR3 is 17 amino acids long. The J segment lost 4 bases and the V segment lost 6 bases, leaving 13 bases of the junction unmatched. In DNA, the CDR3 is TGTGCCAGCAGACCGGGACAGGCTGGGTGGGGCACCGGGGAGCTGTTTTTT. Translation: CASRPGQAGWGTGELFF.

This chain joins TRBV20-1 and TRBJ2-5; TRBD2 aligns across 7 bases. J gave up 9 bases and V 5 bases, and 12 bases lay outside the gene matches. The CDR3 length is 13 residues. Germline V gene lookup returns CDR1 DFQATT and CDR2 SNEGSKA (reference sequence). CDR3 sequence (DNA): TGCAGTGCTCCCGGCGGACTAGAGGGACCCCAGTACTTC. Translating it yields CSAPGGLEGPQYF.

This clonotype has more than one count but fewer than ten. This chain links TRBV6-1 with TRBJ1-5, with D possibly TRBD1 on 5 matching bases. The CDR3 is 14 residues long. V was pared by 1 base and J by 6 bases, with 10 bases between. Germline assignment: CDR1 MNHNS and CDR2 SASEGT. CDR3 bases: TGTGCCAGCAGTGAAGGGGGCTTTAGTCAGCCCCAGCATTTT. Translated, it gives CASSEGGFSQPQHF.

This chain connects TRBV6-5 to TRBJ2-7, with D possibly being TRBD2 (6 bases). The CDR3 has 14 residues. Germline CDR1 is MNHEY and CDR2 is SVGAGI. The V end lost 7 bases, the J end lost 5 bases, and 18 bases lay between the germline ends. CDR3 sequence: CASTRLVGRNEQYF. CDR3 DNA sequence: TGTGCCAGCACGAGACTAGTCGGTCGGAACGAGCAGTACTTC.